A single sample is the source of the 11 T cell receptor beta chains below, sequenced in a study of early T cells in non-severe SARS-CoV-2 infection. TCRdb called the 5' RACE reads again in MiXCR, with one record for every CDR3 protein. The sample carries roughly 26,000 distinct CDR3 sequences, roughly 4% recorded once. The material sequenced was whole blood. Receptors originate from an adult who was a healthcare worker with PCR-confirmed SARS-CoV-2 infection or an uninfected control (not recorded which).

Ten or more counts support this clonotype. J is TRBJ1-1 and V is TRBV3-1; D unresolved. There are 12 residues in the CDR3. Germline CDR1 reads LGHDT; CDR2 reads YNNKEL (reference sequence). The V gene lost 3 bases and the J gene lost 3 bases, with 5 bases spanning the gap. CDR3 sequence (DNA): TGTGCCAGCAGCCAGAGGGACACTGAAGCTTTCTTT. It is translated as CASSQRDTEAFF.

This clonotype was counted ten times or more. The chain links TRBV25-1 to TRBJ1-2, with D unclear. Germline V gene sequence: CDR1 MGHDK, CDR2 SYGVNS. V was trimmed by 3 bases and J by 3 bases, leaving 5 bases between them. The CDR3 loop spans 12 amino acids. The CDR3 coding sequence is TGTGCCAGCAGTGATGTATACTATGGCTACACCTTC. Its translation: CASSDVYYGYTF.

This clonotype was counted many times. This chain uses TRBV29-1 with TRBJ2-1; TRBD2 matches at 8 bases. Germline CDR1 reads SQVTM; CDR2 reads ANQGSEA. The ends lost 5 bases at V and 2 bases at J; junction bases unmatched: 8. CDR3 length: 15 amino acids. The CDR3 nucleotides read TGCAGCGTTCAAGTATGGACTAGCACCTACAATGAGCAGTTCTTC. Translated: CSVQVWTSTYNEQFF.

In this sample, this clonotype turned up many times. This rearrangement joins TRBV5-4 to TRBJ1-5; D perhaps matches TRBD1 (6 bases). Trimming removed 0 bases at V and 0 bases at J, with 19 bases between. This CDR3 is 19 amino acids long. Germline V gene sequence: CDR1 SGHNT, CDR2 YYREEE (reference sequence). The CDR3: CASSLGGHRTPNSNQPQHF. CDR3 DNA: TGTGCCAGCAGCTTGGGGGGACATCGGACCCCGAATAGCAATCAGCCCCAGCATTTT.

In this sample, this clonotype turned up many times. CDR3 protein: CASSLGPYNQPQHF. The CDR3 DNA follows: TGTGCCAGCAGTTTAGGGCCTTACAATCAGCCCCAGCATTTT. The chain has TRBV12-3 or TRBV12-4 and TRBJ1-5; no reliable D call. The germline V and J ends were trimmed by 1 base and 3 bases, with 7 bases remaining between them. The CDR3 is 14 residues long.

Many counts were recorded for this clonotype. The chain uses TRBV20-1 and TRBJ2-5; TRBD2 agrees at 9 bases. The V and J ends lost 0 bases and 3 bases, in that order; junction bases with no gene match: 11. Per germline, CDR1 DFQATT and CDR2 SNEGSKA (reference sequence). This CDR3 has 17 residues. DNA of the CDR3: TGCAGTGCTAGAGAGGGGGTAGCGGGAGCCCCCGAAGAGACCCAGTACTTC. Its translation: CSAREGVAGAPEETQYF.

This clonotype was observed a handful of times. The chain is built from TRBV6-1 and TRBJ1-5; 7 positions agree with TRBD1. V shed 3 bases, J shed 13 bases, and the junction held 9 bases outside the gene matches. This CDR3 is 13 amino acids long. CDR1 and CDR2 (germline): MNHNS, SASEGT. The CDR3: CASSDGDRGVQHF. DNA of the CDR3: TGTGCCAGCAGTGACGGGGACAGAGGAGTACAGCATTTT.

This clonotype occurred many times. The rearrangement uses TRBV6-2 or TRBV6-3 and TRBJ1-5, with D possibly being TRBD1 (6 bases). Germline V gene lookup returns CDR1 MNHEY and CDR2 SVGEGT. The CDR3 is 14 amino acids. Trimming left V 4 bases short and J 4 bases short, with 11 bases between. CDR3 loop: CASSFRGENQPQHF. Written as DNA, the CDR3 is TGTGCCAGCAGTTTCAGGGGTGAAAATCAGCCCCAGCATTTT.

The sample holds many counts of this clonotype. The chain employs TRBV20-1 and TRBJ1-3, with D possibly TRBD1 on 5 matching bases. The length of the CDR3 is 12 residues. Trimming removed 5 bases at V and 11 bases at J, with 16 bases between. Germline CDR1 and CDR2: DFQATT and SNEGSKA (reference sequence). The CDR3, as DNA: TGCAGTGCTCAGAGGGCGGGGGAAGCCATATATTTT. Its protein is CSAQRAGEAIYF.

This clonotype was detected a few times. The CDR3 loop is CATSDPSGRPYTGELFF. Here the CDR3 DNA reads TGTGCCACCAGTGACCCTAGCGGGAGGCCTTACACCGGGGAGCTGTTTTTT. J is TRBJ2-2 and V is TRBV24-1, with 11 bases identical to TRBD2. V was clipped by 4 bases and J by 3 bases; unmatched bases: 6. Germline values: CDR1 KGHDR, CDR2 SFDVKD. The CDR3 runs 17 residues.

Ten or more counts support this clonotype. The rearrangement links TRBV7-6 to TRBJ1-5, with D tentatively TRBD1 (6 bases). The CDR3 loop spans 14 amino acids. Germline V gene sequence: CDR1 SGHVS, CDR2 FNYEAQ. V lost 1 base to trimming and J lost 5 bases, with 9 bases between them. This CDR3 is CASSLVAGDQPQHF. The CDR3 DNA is TGTGCCAGCAGCTTAGTCGCAGGGGATCAGCCCCAGCATTTT. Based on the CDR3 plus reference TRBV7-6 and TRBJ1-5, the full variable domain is GAGVSQSPRYKVTKRGQDVALRCDPISGHVSLYWYRQALGQGPEFLTYFNYEAQQDKSGLPNDRFSAERPEGSISTLTIQRTEQRDSAMYRCASSLVAGDQPQHFGDGTRLSIL.